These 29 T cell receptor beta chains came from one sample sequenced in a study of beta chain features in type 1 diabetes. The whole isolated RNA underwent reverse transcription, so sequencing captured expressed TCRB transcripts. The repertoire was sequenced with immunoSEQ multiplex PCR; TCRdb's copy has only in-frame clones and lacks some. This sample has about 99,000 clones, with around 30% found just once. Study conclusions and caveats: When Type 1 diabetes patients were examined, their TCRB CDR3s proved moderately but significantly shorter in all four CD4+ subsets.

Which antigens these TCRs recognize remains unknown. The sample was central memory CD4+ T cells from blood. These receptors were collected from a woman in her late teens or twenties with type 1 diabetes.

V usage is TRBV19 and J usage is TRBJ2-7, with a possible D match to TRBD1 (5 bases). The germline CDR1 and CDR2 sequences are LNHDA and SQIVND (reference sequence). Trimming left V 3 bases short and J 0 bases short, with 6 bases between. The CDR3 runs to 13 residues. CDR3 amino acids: CASSIDSSYEQYF. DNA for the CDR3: TGTGCCAGTAGTATTGACAGCTCCTACGAGCAGTACTTC.

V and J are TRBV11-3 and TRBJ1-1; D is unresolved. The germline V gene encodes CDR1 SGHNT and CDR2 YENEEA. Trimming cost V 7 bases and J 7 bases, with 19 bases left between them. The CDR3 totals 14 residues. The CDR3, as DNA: TGTGCCAGCACCGTCATCTCAAGGCAGGTTGAAGCTTTCTTT. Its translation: CASTVISRQVEAFF.

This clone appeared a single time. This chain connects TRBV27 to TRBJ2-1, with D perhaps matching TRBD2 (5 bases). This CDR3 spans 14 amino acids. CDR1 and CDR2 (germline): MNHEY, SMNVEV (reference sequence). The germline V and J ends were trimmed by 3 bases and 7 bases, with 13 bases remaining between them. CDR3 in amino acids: CASSFGRKENEQFF. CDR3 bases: TGTGCCAGCAGTTTTGGGAGAAAAGAGAATGAGCAGTTCTTC.

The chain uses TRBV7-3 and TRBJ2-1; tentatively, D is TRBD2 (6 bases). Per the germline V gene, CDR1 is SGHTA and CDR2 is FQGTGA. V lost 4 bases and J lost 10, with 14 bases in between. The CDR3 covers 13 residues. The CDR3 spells CASSSTQRVEQFF. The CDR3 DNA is TGTGCCAGCAGCTCAACACAGCGGGTAGAGCAGTTCTTC.

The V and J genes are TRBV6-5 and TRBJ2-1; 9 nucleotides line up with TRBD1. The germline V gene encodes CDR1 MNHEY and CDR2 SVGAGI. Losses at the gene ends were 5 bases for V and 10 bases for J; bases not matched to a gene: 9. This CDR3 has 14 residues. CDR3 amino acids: CASSRSGTGYEQFF. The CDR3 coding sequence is TGTGCCAGCAGTCGATCGGGGACAGGGTACGAGCAGTTCTTC.

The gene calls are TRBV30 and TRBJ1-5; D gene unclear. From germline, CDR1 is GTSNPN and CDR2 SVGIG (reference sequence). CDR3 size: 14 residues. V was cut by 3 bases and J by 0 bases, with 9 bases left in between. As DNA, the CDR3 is TGTGCCTGGAGCTCGGGGTTTAGCAATCAGCCCCAGCATTTT. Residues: CAWSSGFSNQPQHF.

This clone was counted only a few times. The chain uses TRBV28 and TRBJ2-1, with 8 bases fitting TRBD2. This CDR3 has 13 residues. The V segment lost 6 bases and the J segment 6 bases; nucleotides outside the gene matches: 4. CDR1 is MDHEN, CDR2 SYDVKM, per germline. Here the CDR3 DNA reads TGTGCCAGCAGCCTTAGCGGGGCCAATGAGCAGTTCTTC. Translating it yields CASSLSGANEQFF.

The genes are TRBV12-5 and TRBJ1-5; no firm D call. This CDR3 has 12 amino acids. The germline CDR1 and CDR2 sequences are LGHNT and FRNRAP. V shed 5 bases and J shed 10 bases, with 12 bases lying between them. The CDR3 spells CASGPDLGPQHF. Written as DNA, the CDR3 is TGTGCTAGTGGTCCCGACTTAGGTCCCCAGCATTTT.

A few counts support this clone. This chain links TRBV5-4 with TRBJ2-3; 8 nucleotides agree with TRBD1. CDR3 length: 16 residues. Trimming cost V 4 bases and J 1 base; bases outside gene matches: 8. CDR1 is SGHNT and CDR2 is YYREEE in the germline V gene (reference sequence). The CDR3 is CASSPRPGQGTDTQYF. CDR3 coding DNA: TGTGCCAGCAGCCCTAGACCGGGACAGGGCACAGATACGCAGTATTTT.

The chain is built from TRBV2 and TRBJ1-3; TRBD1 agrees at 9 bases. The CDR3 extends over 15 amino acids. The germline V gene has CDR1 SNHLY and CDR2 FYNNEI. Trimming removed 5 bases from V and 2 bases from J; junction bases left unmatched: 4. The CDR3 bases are TGTGCCAGCAGTCGTACAGGGGGCCCTGGAAACACCATATATTTT. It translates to CASSRTGGPGNTIYF.

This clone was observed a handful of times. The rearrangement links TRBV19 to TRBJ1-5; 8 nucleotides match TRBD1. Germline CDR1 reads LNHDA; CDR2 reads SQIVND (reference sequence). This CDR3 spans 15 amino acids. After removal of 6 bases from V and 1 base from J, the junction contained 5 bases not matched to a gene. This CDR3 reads CASRSGTGSNQPQHF. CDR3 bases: TGTGCCAGTAGATCCGGGACAGGCAGCAATCAGCCCCAGCATTTT. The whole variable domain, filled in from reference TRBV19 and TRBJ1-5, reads DGGITQSPKYLFRKEGQNVTLSCEQNLNHDAMYWYRQDPGQGLRLIYYSQIVNDFQKGDIAEGYSVSREKKESFPLTVTSAQKNPTAFYLCASRSGTGSNQPQHFGDGTRLSIL.

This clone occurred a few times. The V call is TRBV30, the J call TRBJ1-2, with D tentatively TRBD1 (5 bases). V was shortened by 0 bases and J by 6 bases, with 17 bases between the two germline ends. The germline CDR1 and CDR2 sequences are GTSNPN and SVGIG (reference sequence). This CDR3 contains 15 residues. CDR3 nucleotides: TGTGCCTGGAGTGTAATCCGGGGGGGTTCTAATGGCTACACCTTC. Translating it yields CAWSVIRGGSNGYTF.

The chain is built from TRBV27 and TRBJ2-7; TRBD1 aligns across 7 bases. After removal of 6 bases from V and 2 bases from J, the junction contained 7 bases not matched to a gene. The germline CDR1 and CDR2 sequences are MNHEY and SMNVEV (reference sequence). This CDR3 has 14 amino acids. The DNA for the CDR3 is TGTGCCAGCAGGCGACAGGGTGGGACCTACGAGCAGTACGTC. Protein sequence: CASRRQGGTYEQYV.

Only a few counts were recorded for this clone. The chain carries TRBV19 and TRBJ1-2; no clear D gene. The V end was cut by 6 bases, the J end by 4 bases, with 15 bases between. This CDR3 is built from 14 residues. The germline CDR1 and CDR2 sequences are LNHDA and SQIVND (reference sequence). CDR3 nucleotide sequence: TGTGCCAGTAGCCCCCAGTATCCGGGCTATGGCTACACCTTC. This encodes CASSPQYPGYGYTF.

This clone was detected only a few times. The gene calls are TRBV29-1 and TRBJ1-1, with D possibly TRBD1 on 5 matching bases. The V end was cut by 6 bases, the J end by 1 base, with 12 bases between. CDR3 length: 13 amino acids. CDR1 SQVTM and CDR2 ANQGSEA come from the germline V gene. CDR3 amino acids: CSVSGAANTEAFF. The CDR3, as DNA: TGCAGCGTGAGCGGGGCAGCGAACACTGAAGCTTTCTTT.

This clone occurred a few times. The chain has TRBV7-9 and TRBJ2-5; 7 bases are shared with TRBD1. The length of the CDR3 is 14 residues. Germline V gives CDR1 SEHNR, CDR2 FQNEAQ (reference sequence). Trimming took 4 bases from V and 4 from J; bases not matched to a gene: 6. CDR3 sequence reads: CASSSRQGRETQYF. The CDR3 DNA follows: TGTGCCAGCAGCTCCCGACAGGGAAGAGAGACCCAGTACTTC.

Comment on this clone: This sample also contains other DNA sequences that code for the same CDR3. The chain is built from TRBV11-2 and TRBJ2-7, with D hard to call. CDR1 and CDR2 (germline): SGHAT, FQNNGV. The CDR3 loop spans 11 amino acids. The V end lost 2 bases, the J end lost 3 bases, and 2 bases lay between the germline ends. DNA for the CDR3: TGTGCCAGCAGCTTACGCTACGAGCAGTACTTC. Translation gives CASSLRYEQYF.

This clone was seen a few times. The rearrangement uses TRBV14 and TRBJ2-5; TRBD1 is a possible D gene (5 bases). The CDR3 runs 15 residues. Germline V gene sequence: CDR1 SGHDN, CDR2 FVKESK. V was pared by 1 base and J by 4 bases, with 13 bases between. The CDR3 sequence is CASSQGLATVETQYF. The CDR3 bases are TGTGCCAGCAGCCAAGGGCTCGCGACAGTAGAGACCCAGTACTTC.

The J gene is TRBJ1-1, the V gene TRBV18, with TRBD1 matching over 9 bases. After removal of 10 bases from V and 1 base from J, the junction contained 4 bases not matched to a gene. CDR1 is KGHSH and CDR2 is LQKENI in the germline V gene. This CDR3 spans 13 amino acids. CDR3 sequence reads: CATGQGRNTEAFF. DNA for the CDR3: TGTGCCACCGGACAGGGGAGGAACACTGAAGCTTTCTTT.

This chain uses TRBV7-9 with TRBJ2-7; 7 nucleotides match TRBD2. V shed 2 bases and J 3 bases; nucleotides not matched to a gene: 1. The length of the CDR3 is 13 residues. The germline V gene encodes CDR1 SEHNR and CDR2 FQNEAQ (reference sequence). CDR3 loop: CASSLWGGYEQYF. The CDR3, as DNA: TGTGCCAGCAGCTTATGGGGGGGCTACGAGCAGTACTTC.

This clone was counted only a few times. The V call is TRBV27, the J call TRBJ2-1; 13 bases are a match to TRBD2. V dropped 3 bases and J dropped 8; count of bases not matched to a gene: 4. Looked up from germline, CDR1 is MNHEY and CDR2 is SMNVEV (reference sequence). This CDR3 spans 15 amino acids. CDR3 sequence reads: CASSFGLAGVDEQFF. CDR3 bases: TGTGCCAGCAGTTTCGGACTAGCGGGAGTTGATGAGCAGTTCTTC.

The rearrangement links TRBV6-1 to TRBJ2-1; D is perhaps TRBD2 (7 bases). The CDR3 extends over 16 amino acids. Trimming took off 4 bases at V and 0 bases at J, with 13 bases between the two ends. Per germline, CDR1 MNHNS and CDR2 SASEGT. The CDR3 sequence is CASSGGGRSSYNEQFF. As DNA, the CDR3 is TGTGCCAGCAGTGGGGGGGGGCGGAGCTCCTACAATGAGCAGTTCTTC.

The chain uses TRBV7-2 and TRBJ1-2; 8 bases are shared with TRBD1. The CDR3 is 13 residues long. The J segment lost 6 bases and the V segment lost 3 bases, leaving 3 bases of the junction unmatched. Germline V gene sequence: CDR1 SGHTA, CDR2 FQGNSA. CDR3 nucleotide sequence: TGTGCCAGCAGCTTCAACAGGGGGGATGGCTACACCTTC. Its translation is CASSFNRGDGYTF. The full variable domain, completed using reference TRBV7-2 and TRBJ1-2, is GAGVSQSPSNKVTEKGKDVELRCDPISGHTALYWYRQSLGQGLEFLIYFQGNSAPDKSGLPSDRFSAERTGGSVSTLTIQRTQQEDSAVYLCASSFNRGDGYTFGSGTRLTVV.

In nucleotides, the CDR3 is TGTGCCAGCAGTTACTCGATAGCGTTCTCCTACGAGCAGTACTTC. It yields the protein CASSYSIAFSYEQYF. The gene calls are TRBV6-6 and TRBJ2-7; D might be TRBD2 (5 bases). The germline V gene has CDR1 MNHNY and CDR2 SVGAGI (reference sequence). V was cut by 0 bases and J by 0 bases, with 9 bases left in between. This CDR3 region has 15 residues.

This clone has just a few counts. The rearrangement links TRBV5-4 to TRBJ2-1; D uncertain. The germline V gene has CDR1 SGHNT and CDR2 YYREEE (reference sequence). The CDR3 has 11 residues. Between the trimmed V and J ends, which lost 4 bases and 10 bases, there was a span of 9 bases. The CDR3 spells CASSAQQEQFF. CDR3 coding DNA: TGTGCCAGCAGCGCCCAACAGGAGCAGTTCTTC.

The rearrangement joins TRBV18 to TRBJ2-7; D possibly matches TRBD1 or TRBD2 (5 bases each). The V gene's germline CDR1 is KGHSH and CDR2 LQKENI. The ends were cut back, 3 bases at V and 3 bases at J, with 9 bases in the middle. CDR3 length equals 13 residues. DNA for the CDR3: TGTGCCAGCTCACCGGATGGGGGCTACGAGCAGTACGTC. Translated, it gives CASSPDGGYEQYV.

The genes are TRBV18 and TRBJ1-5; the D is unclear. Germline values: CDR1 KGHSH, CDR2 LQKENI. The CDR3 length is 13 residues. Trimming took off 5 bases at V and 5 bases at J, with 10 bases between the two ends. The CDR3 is CASSWEAYQPQHF. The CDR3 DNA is TGTGCCAGCTCATGGGAGGCTTATCAGCCCCAGCATTTT.

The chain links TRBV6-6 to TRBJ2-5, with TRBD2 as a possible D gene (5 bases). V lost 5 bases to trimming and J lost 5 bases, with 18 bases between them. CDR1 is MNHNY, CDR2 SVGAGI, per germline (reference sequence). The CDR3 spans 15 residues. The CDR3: CASSQRVSRGETQYF. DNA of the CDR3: TGTGCCAGCAGTCAACGGGTGTCCCGAGGGGAGACCCAGTACTTC.

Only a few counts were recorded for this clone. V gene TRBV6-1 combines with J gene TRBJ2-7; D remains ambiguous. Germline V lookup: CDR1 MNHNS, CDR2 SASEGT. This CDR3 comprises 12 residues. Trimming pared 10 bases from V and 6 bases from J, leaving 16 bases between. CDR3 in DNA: TGTGCCACCTCATTCAGGATCCTCGAGCAGTACGTC. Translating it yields CATSFRILEQYV.